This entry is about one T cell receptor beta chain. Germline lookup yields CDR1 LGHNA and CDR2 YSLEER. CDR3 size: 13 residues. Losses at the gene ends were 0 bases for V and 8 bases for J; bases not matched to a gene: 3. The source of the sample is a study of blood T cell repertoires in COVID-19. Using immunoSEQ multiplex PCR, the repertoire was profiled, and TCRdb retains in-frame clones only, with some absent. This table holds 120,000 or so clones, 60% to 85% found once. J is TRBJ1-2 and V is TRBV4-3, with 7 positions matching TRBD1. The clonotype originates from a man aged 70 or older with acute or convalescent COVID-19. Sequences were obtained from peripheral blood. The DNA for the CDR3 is TGCGCCAGCAGCCAAGAGAACAGGGGAGGCTACACCTTC. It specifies CASSQENRGGYTF.